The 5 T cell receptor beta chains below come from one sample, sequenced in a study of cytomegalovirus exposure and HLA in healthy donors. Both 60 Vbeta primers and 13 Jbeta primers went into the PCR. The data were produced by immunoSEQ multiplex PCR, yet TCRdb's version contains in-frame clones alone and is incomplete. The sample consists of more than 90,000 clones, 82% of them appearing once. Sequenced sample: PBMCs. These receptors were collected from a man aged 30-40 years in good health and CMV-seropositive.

The CDR3 reads CASSTAGHYGYTF. The CDR3 bases are TGTGCCAGTAGTACGGCAGGGCATTATGGCTACACCTTC. The rearrangement uses TRBV19 and TRBJ1-2, with D maybe TRBD1 (5 bases). The CDR3 is made up of 13 amino acids. Trimming took 4 bases from V and 5 from J, leaving 11 bases between them. CDR1 is LNHDA, CDR2 SQIVND, per germline (reference sequence).

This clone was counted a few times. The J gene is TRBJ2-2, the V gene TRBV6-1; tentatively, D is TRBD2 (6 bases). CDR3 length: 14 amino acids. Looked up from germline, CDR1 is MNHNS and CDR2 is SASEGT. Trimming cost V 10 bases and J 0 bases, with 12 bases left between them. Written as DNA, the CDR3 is TGTGCCACAAATCGGGGGACGAACACCGGGGAGCTGTTTTTT. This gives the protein CATNRGTNTGELFF.

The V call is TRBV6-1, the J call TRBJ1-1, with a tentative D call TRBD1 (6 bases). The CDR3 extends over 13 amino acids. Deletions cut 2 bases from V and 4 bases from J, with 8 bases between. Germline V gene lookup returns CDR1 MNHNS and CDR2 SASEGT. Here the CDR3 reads CASSERGITEAFF. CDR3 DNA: TGTGCCAGCAGTGAAAGGGGGATCACTGAAGCTTTCTTT.

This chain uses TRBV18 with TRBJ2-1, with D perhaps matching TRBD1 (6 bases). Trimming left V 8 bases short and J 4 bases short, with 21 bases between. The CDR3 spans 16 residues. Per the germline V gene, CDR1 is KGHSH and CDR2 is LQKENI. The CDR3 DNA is TGTGCCAGCGCATTCAGAACAGGGCTGGCTTACAATGAGCAGTTCTTC. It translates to CASAFRTGLAYNEQFF.

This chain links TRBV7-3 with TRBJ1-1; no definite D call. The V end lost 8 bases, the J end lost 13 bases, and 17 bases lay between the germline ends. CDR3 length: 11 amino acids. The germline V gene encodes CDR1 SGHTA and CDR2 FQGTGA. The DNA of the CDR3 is TGTGCCAGCGGGCCGGGAACCCCAGTTTTCTTT. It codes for CASGPGTPVFF.